The 14 T cell receptor beta chains in this list originate from one sample, sequenced in a study of T cells expressing NK-cell markers. TCRdb re-called the 5' RACE reads and shows each CDR3 protein once, DNA omitted. This table lists 300,000 to 450,000 distinct CDR3 sequences. Material: blood T cells: a sorted CD56 or NKG2C T cell subset, CD4+ or CD8+ T cells, or bulk PBMC T cells (not recorded which). The origin of the receptors is a man aged 18-75 years in good health.

The V call is TRBV6-5, the J call TRBJ2-2. This CDR3 region has 17 residues. Germline V gene sequence: CDR1 MNHEY, CDR2 SVGAGI. CDR3 sequence reads: CASSYSTLAANTGELFF.

The chain is built from TRBV6-5 and TRBJ2-1; the D call of TRBD2 rests on TCRdb alone, since no DNA is present to check it. The CDR3 length is 16 residues. Germline loops: CDR1 MNHEY, CDR2 SVGAGI. CDR3 in amino acids: CASSPGLAGGHNEQFF.

CDR3 region: CASRLAFDEQFF. The rearrangement joins TRBV5-1 to TRBJ2-1. This CDR3 comprises 12 residues. CDR1 is SGHRS and CDR2 is YFSETQ in the germline V gene.

The gene calls are TRBV7-8 and TRBJ2-2; TCRdb selects TRBD1, and the lack of DNA leaves this call unchecked. This CDR3 has 14 residues. Germline V gene lookup returns CDR1 SGHVS and CDR2 FQNEAQ. The CDR3 is CASSTRGHGGELFF.

This CDR3 is CASSYSGARNYGYTF. The V and J genes are TRBV6-2 or TRBV6-3 and TRBJ1-2; the TCRdb D gene call, TRBD1, has no DNA to confirm it. CDR1 and CDR2 from the germline V gene are MNHEY and SVGEGT. The CDR3 contains 15 residues.

The chain links TRBV9 to TRBJ1-2; TCRdb gives TRBD1 as the D gene, but with no DNA this cannot be confirmed. CDR3 length: 13 amino acids. Germline V gene data show CDR1 as SGDLS and CDR2 as YYNGEE. This CDR3 is CASSAGQRNGYTF.

The chain links TRBV5-1 to TRBJ2-7. The CDR3 is 17 residues long. CDR1 and CDR2 (germline): SGHRS, YFSETQ. The CDR3 here is CASSLARSGRYSYEQYF.

This sequence joins TRBV20-1 and TRBJ1-2; TCRdb picks TRBD1, but there is no DNA to check that call. Germline-derived CDR1 and CDR2 are DFQATT and SNEGSKA (reference sequence). This CDR3 has 16 residues. CDR3 region: CSARKSWTGDYYGYTF.

The chain has TRBV5-5 and TRBJ1-1; as DNA is missing, the TRBD1 call by TCRdb cannot be tested. CDR3 size: 14 residues. Germline CDR1 and CDR2: SGHKS and YYEKEE (reference sequence). CDR3 protein: CASSLTGVAAEAFF. Using reference TRBV5-5 and TRBJ1-1 for the parts outside the CDR3, the full variable domain is DAGVTQSPTHLIKTRGQQVTLRCSPISGHKSVSWYQQVLGQGPQFIFQYYEKEERGRGNFPDRFSARQFPNYSSELNVNALLLGDSALYLCASSLTGVAAEAFFGQGTRLTVV.

The rearrangement links TRBV5-6 to TRBJ2-3; the D gene TCRdb calls, TRBD1, cannot be checked with no DNA. Germline V lookup: CDR1 SGHDT, CDR2 YYEEEE. The CDR3 runs 17 residues. This CDR3 reads CASSLRTGWGSTDTQYF.

V gene TRBV7-6 combines with J gene TRBJ2-1; lacking DNA, the TRBD2 call made by TCRdb goes unchecked. This CDR3 comprises 15 residues. Germline V lookup: CDR1 SGHVS, CDR2 FNYEAQ. The CDR3 loop is CASSRGLPPNNEQFF.

V and J are TRBV5-1 and TRBJ2-1; TCRdb calls TRBD1, which cannot be checked without DNA. The V gene's germline CDR1 is SGHRS and CDR2 YFSETQ. This CDR3 has 14 residues. This chain's CDR3 is CASSPDRLHNEQFF.

V and J are TRBV4-1 and TRBJ1-5; TCRdb gives TRBD1 as the D gene, but with no DNA this cannot be confirmed. This CDR3 has 17 amino acids. Germline assignment: CDR1 MGHRA and CDR2 YSYEKL. This CDR3 is CASSHFLGPNGNQPQHF.

The chain has TRBV21-1 and TRBJ1-6. TRBV21-1 is described as a pseudogene. The CDR3 totals 15 residues. CDR3 residues: CASGSGRSYNSPLHF.